A single count supports the clone carrying this T cell receptor (beta chain). This entry comes from a study of control samples from healthy donors and cancer patients. This CDR3 is built from 16 residues. Trimming removed 5 bases at V and 5 bases at J, with 18 bases between. From germline, CDR1 is SGHNT and CDR2 YENEEA. Here immunoSEQ multiplex PCR was the method, and the copy in TCRdb shows in-frame clones only, minus some. The sample consists of over 200,000 clones, roughly 87% of them appearing once. The material sequenced was PBMCs. The sequence was obtained from a woman aged 60-70 years with lung cancer. The rearrangement joins TRBV11-3 to TRBJ1-4, with a weak D call TRBD1 (6 bases). Here the CDR3 reads CASSPTVGGRNEKLFF. In nucleotides, the CDR3 is TGTGCCAGCAGCCCAACGGTGGGGGGGCGAAATGAAAAACTGTTTTTT.